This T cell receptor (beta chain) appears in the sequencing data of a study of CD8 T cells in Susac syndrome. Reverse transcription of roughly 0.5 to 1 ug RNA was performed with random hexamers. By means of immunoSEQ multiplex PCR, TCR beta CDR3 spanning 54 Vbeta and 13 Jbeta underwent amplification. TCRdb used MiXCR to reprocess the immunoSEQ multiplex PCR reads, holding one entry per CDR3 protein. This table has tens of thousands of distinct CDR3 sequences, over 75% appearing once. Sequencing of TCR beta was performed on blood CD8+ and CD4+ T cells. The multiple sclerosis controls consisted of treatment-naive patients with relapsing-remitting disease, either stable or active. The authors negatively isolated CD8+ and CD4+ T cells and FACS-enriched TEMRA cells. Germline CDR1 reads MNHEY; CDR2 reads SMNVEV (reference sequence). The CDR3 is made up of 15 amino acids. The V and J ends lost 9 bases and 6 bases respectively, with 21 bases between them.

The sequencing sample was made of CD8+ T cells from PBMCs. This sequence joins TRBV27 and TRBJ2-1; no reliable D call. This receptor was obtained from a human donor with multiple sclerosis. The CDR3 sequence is CASSDWGSLVNEQFF. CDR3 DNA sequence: TGTGCCAGTTCCGATTGGGGAAGTCTCGTCAATGAGCAGTTCTTC.